Given below is one TCR beta chain in context. Antigen specificity is unknown. The sample has other DNA sequences that encode this CDR3 too. The data stem from a study of shared clonotypes between healthy human individuals. Overall study findings and caveats: Clonotype sharing among donors, it was expected, would be affected by sequencing depth.

Trimming left V 1 base short and J 4 bases short, with 8 bases between. Germline CDR1 reads SGHDN; CDR2 reads FVKESK. This CDR3 spans 14 amino acids. DNA at about 200 ng, tens of thousands of T cell genomes, went into sorted-subset replicate PCRs. The repertoire was sequenced with immunoSEQ multiplex PCR; TCRdb's copy has only in-frame clones and lacks some. The sample includes about 340,000 clones, over 70% of them seen just once. This receptor was taken from a man younger than 40 in good health. The sequenced sample consisted of memory CD4+ T cells sorted from blood. Subset specified: CD45RA-negative fraction. V and J are TRBV14 and TRBJ2-1; D is undetermined. This chain's CDR3 is CASSQASSYNEQFF. As DNA, the CDR3 is TGTGCCAGCAGCCAAGCTTCCAGTTACAATGAGCAGTTCTTC.